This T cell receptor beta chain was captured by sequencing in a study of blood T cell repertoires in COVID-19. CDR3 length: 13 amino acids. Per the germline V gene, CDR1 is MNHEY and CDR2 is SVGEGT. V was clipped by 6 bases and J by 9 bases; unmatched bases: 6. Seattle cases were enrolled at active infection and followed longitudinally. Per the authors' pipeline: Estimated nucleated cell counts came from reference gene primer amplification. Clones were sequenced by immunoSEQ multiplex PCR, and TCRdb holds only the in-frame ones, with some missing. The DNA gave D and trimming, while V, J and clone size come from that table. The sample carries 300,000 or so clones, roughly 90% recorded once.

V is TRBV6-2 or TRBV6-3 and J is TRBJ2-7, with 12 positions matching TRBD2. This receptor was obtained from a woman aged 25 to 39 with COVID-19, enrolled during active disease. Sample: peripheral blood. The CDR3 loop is CASSNPGLAGQYF. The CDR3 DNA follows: TGTGCCAGCAGCAACCCGGGACTAGCGGGGCAGTACTTC.